Below, 21 T cell receptor beta chains from the same sample are listed, as sequenced in a study of T cell repertoires in cytomegalovirus infection. MiXCR, applied by TCRdb to the reads, yields one record per CDR3 protein. The sample contains around 180,000 distinct CDR3 sequences, about 20% of which appear only once. Sequencing input: PBMCs. Every receptor here comes from a human donor in good health (CMV status not recorded). Some clones in this sample may be carry-over from other donors' samples.

There are many counts of this clonotype. The chain employs TRBV7-2 and TRBJ2-5; no firm D call. Germline-derived CDR1 and CDR2 are SGHTA and FQGNSA. Trimming stripped 5 bases from V and 5 bases from J, with 12 bases between. The CDR3 spans 13 residues. CDR3: CASSPTYSETQYF. The CDR3 DNA reads TGTGCCAGCAGCCCGACCTATTCCGAGACCCAGTACTTC.

This clonotype has a count of ten or more. The chain carries TRBV7-2 and TRBJ1-2; no reliable D call. V was trimmed by 1 base and J by 5 bases, leaving 8 bases between them. CDR3 length equals 13 residues. Germline values: CDR1 SGHTA, CDR2 FQGNSA. The chain's CDR3 is CASSLEGGYGYTF. The CDR3 bases are TGTGCCAGCAGCTTAGAGGGTGGATATGGCTACACCTTC.

This clonotype has a count of ten or more. J is TRBJ1-3 and V is TRBV7-2, with TRBD1 matching 9 bases. Per germline, CDR1 SGHTA and CDR2 FQGNSA. CDR3 length: 14 residues. The V segment lost 1 base and the J segment 10 bases; nucleotides outside the gene matches: 5. CDR3 amino acids: CASSLDRGPGTIYF. The CDR3 DNA follows: TGTGCCAGCAGCTTAGACAGGGGGCCGGGAACCATATATTTT.

The chain recombines TRBV11-3 with TRBJ2-7; TRBD2 matches at 8 bases. The J segment lost 1 base and the V segment lost 5 bases, leaving 7 bases of the junction unmatched. The CDR3 covers 15 residues. Per the germline V gene, CDR1 is SGHNT and CDR2 is YENEEA. The CDR3 protein is CASSLGGGRSYEQYF. The CDR3 DNA reads TGTGCCAGCAGCCTCGGGGGCGGGAGGTCCTACGAGCAGTACTTC.

This clonotype was seen repeatedly, ten times or more. The chain recombines TRBV7-2 with TRBJ2-4, with unresolved D. The ends were cut back, 1 base at V and 7 bases at J, with 8 bases in the middle. Germline CDR1 is SGHTA and CDR2 is FQGNSA. CDR3 length: 13 amino acids. CDR3 nucleotides: TGTGCCAGCAGCTTAGGATCCTTTAACATTCAGTACTTC. Translating gives CASSLGSFNIQYF. The full variable domain, completed using reference TRBV7-2 and TRBJ2-4, is GAGVSQSPSNKVTEKGKDVELRCDPISGHTALYWYRQSLGQGLEFLIYFQGNSAPDKSGLPSDRFSAERTGGSVSTLTIQRTQQEDSAVYLCASSLGSFNIQYFGAGTRLSVL.

A note on this clonotype: A much more abundant neighbour one base away suggests this may be a read error. This chain uses TRBV7-2 with TRBJ2-2; D is unclear. The CDR3 has 14 residues. Germline CDR1 is SGHTA and CDR2 is FQGNSA. Trimming took 7 bases from V and 4 from J, leaving 13 bases between them. The DNA of the CDR3 is TGTGCCAGCATCCATAGGTCTAGCACCGGGGAGCTGTTTTTT. Protein: CASIHRSSTGELFF.

Regarding this clonotype: A read error may produce the germline difference seen at one junction end. V usage is TRBV5-1 and J usage is TRBJ2-3; D is tentatively TRBD1 or TRBD2 (6 bases each). The germline CDR1 and CDR2 sequences are SGHRS and YFSETQ. The CDR3 covers 11 residues. The CDR3 DNA reads as TGCGCCAGCCTCGGGGGCGATACGCATTATTTT. Protein sequence: CASLGGDTHYF.

V and J are TRBV28 and TRBJ1-2; TRBD1 aligns across 7 bases. Trimming took 9 bases from V and 0 from J; bases not matched to a gene: 10. Germline lookup yields CDR1 MDHEN and CDR2 SYDVKM. This CDR3 contains 15 residues. The chain's CDR3 is CASNSGTATNYGYTF. The CDR3 DNA is TGTGCCAGTAACTCCGGGACAGCTACTAACTATGGCTACACCTTC.

Many counts were recorded for this clonotype. The CDR3 loop reads CASSFEAGDQPQHF. For the CDR3, the DNA is TGTGCCAGCAGCTTTGAGGCAGGGGACCAGCCCCAGCATTTT. The rearrangement links TRBV7-9 to TRBJ1-5; TRBD1 is a possible D gene (6 bases). The V end was cut by 3 bases, the J end by 7 bases, with 13 bases between. This CDR3 spans 14 amino acids. CDR1 and CDR2 (germline): SEHNR, FQNEAQ (reference sequence).

This clonotype appeared many times. The genes are TRBV19 and TRBJ2-7, with 8 bases that match TRBD2. The junction had 7 bases not matched to a gene; V was cut back by 3 bases and J by 3 bases. The CDR3 loop spans 15 amino acids. The germline V gene has CDR1 LNHDA and CDR2 SQIVND (reference sequence). Written as DNA, the CDR3 is TGTGCCAGTAGTATCGATAGCGGGGCCCGCTACGAGCAGTACTTC. This gives the protein CASSIDSGARYEQYF.

This clonotype was observed a handful of times. J is TRBJ2-1 and V is TRBV5-1; 10 bases fit TRBD2. Germline V gives CDR1 SGHRS, CDR2 YFSETQ. With 0 bases clipped from V and 8 bases from J, the junction kept 14 bases outside the gene matches. The CDR3 has 18 amino acids. The CDR3 loop reads CASSLAGSGRISVDEQFF. DNA for the CDR3: TGCGCCAGCAGCTTGGCTGGTAGCGGGAGGATTTCTGTCGATGAGCAGTTCTTC.

Many counts were recorded for this clonotype. The chain combines TRBV7-2 with TRBJ2-5; possible D gene TRBD1, 5 bases. CDR3 length equals 14 residues. Trimming removed 5 bases from V and 3 bases from J, with 13 bases in between. Germline CDR1 SGHTA, CDR2 FQGNSA. DNA for the CDR3: TGTGCCAGCAGCCCCGTGGCAGGGAAAGAGACCCAGTACTTC. Translation: CASSPVAGKETQYF.

The chain couples TRBV4-1 to TRBJ2-5; the D gene is possibly TRBD1 (5 bases). V was cut by 4 bases and J by 3 bases, with 9 bases left in between. The CDR3 spans 13 residues. CDR1 and CDR2 (germline): MGHRA, YSYEKL. The CDR3 region has the DNA TGCGCCAGCAGCCCCGAGACAGAAGAGACCCAGTACTTC. Translating it yields CASSPETEETQYF.

This clonotype has a handful of counts. V and J are TRBV12-3 or TRBV12-4 and TRBJ2-7; 8 bases agree with TRBD1. V lost 1 base and J lost 0; bases outside the gene matches: 2. This CDR3 is 15 amino acids long. CDR3 sequence (DNA): TGTGCCAGCAGTTTAGAAGACAGGGGCTCCTACGAGCAGTACTTC. It yields the protein CASSLEDRGSYEQYF.

The sample holds a few counts of this clonotype. J is TRBJ2-3 and V is TRBV12-5; no definite D call. Trimming shortened V by 6 bases and J by 1 base, and 17 bases separated the two germline ends. CDR1 LGHNT and CDR2 FRNRAP come from the germline V gene. There are 16 residues in the CDR3. The CDR3 here is CASGPPDQQRTDTQYF. Here the CDR3 DNA reads TGTGCTAGTGGCCCTCCGGACCAACAACGCACAGATACGCAGTATTTT.

A few counts support this clonotype. The chain is built from TRBV7-2 and TRBJ2-1; 7 nucleotides agree with TRBD2. The CDR3 contains 14 residues. Unmatched junction bases numbered 9, after V lost 8 bases and J lost 5 bases. Germline CDR1 reads SGHTA; CDR2 reads FQGNSA. The CDR3: CASGSGRDDNEQFF. In DNA form, the CDR3 reads TGTGCCAGCGGGTCGGGGAGGGACGACAATGAGCAGTTCTTC.

This clonotype was counted a few times. J is TRBJ2-5 and V is TRBV11-2; 9 bases are a match to TRBD1. This CDR3 spans 16 amino acids. Trimming removed 4 bases from V and 1 base from J; junction bases left unmatched: 7. Germline CDR1 SGHAT, CDR2 FQNNGV. The CDR3 sequence: CASSSPGTGTQETQYF. The CDR3 DNA reads as TGTGCCAGCAGCTCACCCGGGACAGGGACCCAAGAGACCCAGTACTTC.

This CDR3 reads CASSIAGGFSGNTIYF. The CDR3 bases are TGTGCCAGTAGTATAGCTGGGGGCTTCTCTGGAAACACCATATATTTT. V usage is TRBV19 and J usage is TRBJ1-3; perhaps TRBD1 as D (6 bases). The CDR3 has 16 residues. Germline CDR1 reads LNHDA; CDR2 reads SQIVND (reference sequence). Between the trimmed V and J ends, which lost 1 base and 0 bases, there was a span of 10 bases.

This clonotype was found a few times. The gene calls are TRBV7-2 and TRBJ2-1, with 11 bases aligning to TRBD1. The trim removed 2 bases at V and 8 bases at J, leaving 11 bases unmatched. CDR3 length equals 17 residues. Germline lookup yields CDR1 SGHTA and CDR2 FQGNSA. In nucleotides, the CDR3 is TGTGCCAGCAGCTTACCTGGACAGGGGGCGCTTAGCGATGAGCAGTTCTTC. Its protein product is CASSLPGQGALSDEQFF.

This chain connects TRBV5-4 to TRBJ2-7, with TRBD2 identical over 13 bases. This CDR3 has 16 residues. The ends lost 4 bases at V and 0 bases at J; junction bases unmatched: 4. Germline V gene lookup returns CDR1 SGHNT and CDR2 YYREEE (reference sequence). The CDR3 nucleotides are TGTGCCAGCAGCGGGGGACTAGCGGGGACCTCCTACGAGCAGTACTTC. Translating gives CASSGGLAGTSYEQYF.

The chain links TRBV5-1 to TRBJ1-4, with 10 nucleotides matching TRBD1. From germline, CDR1 is SGHRS and CDR2 YFSETQ. The length of the CDR3 is 17 residues. After removal of 1 base from V and 0 bases from J, the junction contained 3 bases not matched to a gene. The CDR3 loop reads CASSLLGQGTTNEKLFF. In nucleotides, the CDR3 is TGCGCCAGCAGCTTGTTGGGACAGGGGACAACTAATGAAAAACTGTTTTTT.